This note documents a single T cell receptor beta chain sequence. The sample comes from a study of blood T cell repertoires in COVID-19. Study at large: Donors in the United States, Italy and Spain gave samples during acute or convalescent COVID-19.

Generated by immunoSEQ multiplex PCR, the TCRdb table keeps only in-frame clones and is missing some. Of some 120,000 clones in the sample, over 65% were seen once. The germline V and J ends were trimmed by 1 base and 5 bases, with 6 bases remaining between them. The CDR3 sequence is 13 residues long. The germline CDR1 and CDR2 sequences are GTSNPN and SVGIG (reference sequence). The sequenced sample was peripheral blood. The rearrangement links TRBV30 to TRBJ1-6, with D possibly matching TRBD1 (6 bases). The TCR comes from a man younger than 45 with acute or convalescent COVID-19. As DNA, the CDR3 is TGTGCCTGGAGTGGACAGGATAATTCACCCCTCCACTTT. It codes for CAWSGQDNSPLHF.